This T cell receptor (beta chain) derives from a study of blood T cell repertoires in COVID-19. This CDR3 has 15 amino acids. Germline CDR1 is MDHEN and CDR2 is SYDVKM. The V end lost 4 bases, the J end lost 1 base, and 13 bases lay between the germline ends. This clone was seen only once. Data came from immunoSEQ multiplex PCR; TCRdb stores just in-frame clones and leaves some out. Here the sample spans roughly 180,000 clones, about 78% being singletons. This chain uses TRBV28 with TRBJ1-2; no firm D call. The material sequenced was peripheral blood. The clonotype originates from a woman between 50 and 59 years old with active or convalescent COVID-19. The CDR3 protein is CASSSSGLGNYGYTF. In nucleotides, the CDR3 is TGTGCCAGCAGTTCCTCGGGGTTGGGTAACTATGGCTACACCTTC.